The 16 T cell receptor beta chains in this list originate from one sample, sequenced in a study of tumor T cells in aggressive B-cell lymphoma. Generated by immunoSEQ multiplex PCR, the TCRdb table keeps only in-frame clones and is missing some. The data show 3,000 or so clones, 69% seen once. Sample: tumor tissue. All receptors derive from an adult with diffuse large B cell lymphoma.

This chain connects TRBV2 to TRBJ1-3, with TRBD1 matching over 7 bases. This CDR3 region has 12 residues. The trim removed 11 bases at V and 6 bases at J, leaving 7 bases unmatched. Germline loops: CDR1 SNHLY, CDR2 FYNNEI. CDR3 protein: CAGNRGENTIYF. DNA of the CDR3: TGTGCCGGAAACAGGGGAGAAAACACCATATATTTT. The entire variable domain, with the rest obtained from reference TRBV2 and TRBJ1-3, is as follows: EPEVTQTPSHQVTQMGQEVILRCVPISNHLYFYWYRQILGQKVEFLVSFYNNEISEKSEIFDDQFSVERPDGSNFTLKIRSTKLEDSAMYFCAGNRGENTIYFGEGSWLTVV.

This chain joins TRBV5-1 and TRBJ2-1, with 11 bases that match TRBD2. The ends lost 4 bases at V and 3 bases at J; junction bases unmatched: 3. The CDR3 has 15 residues. Germline V gene data show CDR1 as SGHRS and CDR2 as YFSETQ. CDR3 sequence: CASSPLAGGYNEQFF. The CDR3 DNA sequence: TGCGCCAGCAGCCCTCTAGCGGGAGGCTACAATGAGCAGTTCTTC.

The chain combines TRBV15 with TRBJ2-5, with TRBD2 as a possible D gene (5 bases). CDR1 is LNHNV, CDR2 YYDKDF, per germline (reference sequence). This CDR3 comprises 14 residues. Deletions cut 0 bases from V and 3 bases from J, with 8 bases between. DNA of the CDR3: TGTGCCACCAGCAGAGATCTCGGGGAAGAGACCCAGTACTTC. This gives the protein CATSRDLGEETQYF.

This chain connects TRBV6-1 to TRBJ2-7; weak D call: TRBD1 (5 bases). Germline CDR1 is MNHNS and CDR2 is SASEGT. CDR3 length: 13 residues. Trimming cost V 7 bases and J 7 bases, with 17 bases left between them. The DNA for the CDR3 is TGTGCCAGCATGCAGGGCCGACCGTGGGAGCAGTACTTC. This sequence encodes CASMQGRPWEQYF.

The CDR3 coding sequence is TGTGCCAGCAGTTACTCGACTCGGACAGGGGGGAACCTAGCCAAAAACATTCAGTACTTC. Protein sequence: CASSYSTRTGGNLAKNIQYF. The V and J genes are TRBV27 and TRBJ2-4; TRBD1 aligns across 10 bases. With V trimmed by 4 bases and J by 0 bases, 15 bases remained unmatched. CDR3 length: 20 amino acids. Looked up from germline, CDR1 is MNHEY and CDR2 is SMNVEV (reference sequence).

The gene calls are TRBV7-2 and TRBJ1-2; 8 nucleotides line up with TRBD1. The J segment lost 3 bases and the V segment lost 5 bases, leaving 8 bases of the junction unmatched. The germline V gene has CDR1 SGHTA and CDR2 FQGNSA. This CDR3 region has 15 residues. The CDR3 sequence is CASSPNQGAYYGYTF. The DNA for the CDR3 is TGTGCCAGCAGCCCAAACCAGGGGGCCTACTATGGCTACACCTTC.

This clone turned up a few times. The chain has TRBV5-6 and TRBJ1-3; D ambiguous. V lost 0 bases and J lost 0, with 10 bases in between. Per germline, CDR1 SGHDT and CDR2 YYEEEE. CDR3 length: 16 amino acids. The CDR3 region has the DNA TGTGCCAGCAGCTTGGTGGCAGTCAGCTCTGGAAACACCATATATTTT. It translates to CASSLVAVSSGNTIYF.

This chain connects TRBV10-3 to TRBJ1-2, with no clear D. The CDR3 spans 11 residues. The V and J ends lost 4 bases and 8 bases respectively, with 8 bases between them. Germline-derived CDR1 and CDR2 are ENHRY and SYGVKD. The CDR3 coding sequence is TGTGCCATCAGTGGCCAGTTGGGCTACACCTTC. Translation: CAISGQLGYTF.

This clone has just a few counts. The chain combines TRBV5-1 with TRBJ1-2; TRBD1 might be the D (6 bases). Germline V lookup: CDR1 SGHRS, CDR2 YFSETQ. V was cut by 3 bases and J by 8 bases, with 17 bases left in between. The CDR3 length is 14 residues. The CDR3 DNA reads as TGCGCCAGCAGCTCAGGACAGCCCCGGGAAGGCTACACCTTC. Amino acid sequence: CASSSGQPREGYTF.

The chain joins TRBV18 to TRBJ2-7; TRBD2 matches at 7 bases. The junction had 8 bases not matched to a gene; V was cut back by 4 bases and J by 5 bases. The CDR3 contains 14 residues. Germline V gives CDR1 KGHSH, CDR2 LQKENI. The CDR3 DNA follows: TGTGCCAGCTCACTGAGAGGCGGGGGACACGAGCAGTACTTC. Its protein product is CASSLRGGGHEQYF. Complete variable domain (other parts from reference TRBV18 and TRBJ2-7): NAGVMQNPRHLVRRRGQEARLRCSPMKGHSHVYWYRQLPEEGLKFMVYLQKENIIDESGMPKERFSAEFPKEGPSILRIQQVVRGDSAAYFCASSLRGGGHEQYFGPGTRLTVT.

The CDR3 nucleotides read TGTGCCAGCAGTCGGACTAGCGGGTTCGGCGGGGAGCTGTTTTTT. It translates to CASSRTSGFGGELFF. The chain joins TRBV27 to TRBJ2-2; 11 nucleotides align to TRBD2. The ends lost 5 bases at V and 7 bases at J; junction bases unmatched: 6. This CDR3 has 15 amino acids. Germline V gives CDR1 MNHEY, CDR2 SMNVEV (reference sequence).

The chain combines TRBV2 with TRBJ2-4, with 7 bases matching TRBD2. J gave up 7 bases and V 7 bases, and 13 bases lay outside the gene matches. Germline V gene lookup returns CDR1 SNHLY and CDR2 FYNNEI. This CDR3 contains 15 residues. The DNA of the CDR3 is TGTGCCAGCAAGTTAGCGGGTGGGAGTTATAACATTCAGTACTTC. Translated, it gives CASKLAGGSYNIQYF.

The chain joins TRBV7-8 to TRBJ1-6; a weak D match, TRBD1 (5 bases). This CDR3 is 13 amino acids long. Germline V gene data show CDR1 as SGHVS and CDR2 as FQNEAQ. V was shortened by 1 base and J by 10 bases, with 8 bases between the two germline ends. The CDR3 bases are TGTGCCAGCAGCTTAGTGACAGTCTCACCCCTCCACTTT. This encodes CASSLVTVSPLHF.

This chain connects TRBV27 to TRBJ2-7; TRBD1 might be the D (6 bases). V lost 6 bases and J lost 3, with 15 bases in between. This CDR3 is 14 amino acids long. Germline CDR1 and CDR2: MNHEY and SMNVEV (reference sequence). Here the CDR3 DNA reads TGTGCCAGCAGCCTTTTAACAGGGAGCTACGAGCAGTACTTC. It is translated as CASSLLTGSYEQYF.

As to this clone: A junction end diverges from the germline sequence, so it may reflect a read error. The V and J genes are TRBV6-1 and TRBJ1-2; TRBD1 agrees at 7 bases. The CDR3 has 14 residues. The germline gives CDR1 MNHNS, CDR2 SASEGT. CDR3 in amino acids: CASSEEGAHYSYTF. The CDR3 DNA reads TGTGCCAGCAGTGAAGAGGGGGCACACTATAGCTACACCTTC.

The chain uses TRBV7-8 and TRBJ2-7; 10 positions agree with TRBD2. CDR1 and CDR2 (germline): SGHVS, FQNEAQ. This CDR3 has 17 amino acids. Unmatched junction bases numbered 8, after V lost 1 base and J lost 2 bases. The CDR3 bases are TGTGCCAGCAGCTTAGGGCTAGCGGGAGTTTCCACCTACGAGCAGTACTTC. It encodes CASSLGLAGVSTYEQYF.